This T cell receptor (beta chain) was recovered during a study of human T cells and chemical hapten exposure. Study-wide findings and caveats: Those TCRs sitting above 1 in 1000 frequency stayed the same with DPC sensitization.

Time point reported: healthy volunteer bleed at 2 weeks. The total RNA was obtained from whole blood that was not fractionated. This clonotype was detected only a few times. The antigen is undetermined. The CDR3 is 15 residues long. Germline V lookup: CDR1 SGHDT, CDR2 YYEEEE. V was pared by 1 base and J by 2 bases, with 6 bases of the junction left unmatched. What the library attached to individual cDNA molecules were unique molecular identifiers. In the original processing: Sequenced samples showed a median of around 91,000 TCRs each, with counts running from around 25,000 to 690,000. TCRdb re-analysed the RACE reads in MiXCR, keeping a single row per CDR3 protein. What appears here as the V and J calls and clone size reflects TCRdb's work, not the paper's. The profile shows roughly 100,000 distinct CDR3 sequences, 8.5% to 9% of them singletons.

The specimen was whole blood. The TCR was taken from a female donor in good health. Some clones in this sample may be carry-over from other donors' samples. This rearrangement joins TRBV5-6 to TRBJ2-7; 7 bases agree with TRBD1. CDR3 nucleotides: TGTGCCAGCAGCTTGATCCGGGACAGACCCTACGAGCAGTACTTC. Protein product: CASSLIRDRPYEQYF.